Shown below are 29 T cell receptor beta chains from a single sample sequenced in a study of blood T cell repertoires in COVID-19. The method was immunoSEQ multiplex PCR; TCRdb's version includes in-frame clones alone and lacks a portion of them. The sample consists of some 240,000 clones, over 80% of them appearing once. The sequenced material came from peripheral blood. Receptors were obtained from a woman in her seventies with COVID-19, enrolled during active disease.

This chain connects TRBV30 to TRBJ1-1; D remains ambiguous. Trimming shortened V by 4 bases and J by 2 bases, and 5 bases separated the two germline ends. The CDR3 runs 11 residues. The germline gives CDR1 GTSNPN, CDR2 SVGIG (reference sequence). This CDR3 reads CAWILNTEAFF. The CDR3 region has the DNA TGTGCCTGGATTTTAAACACTGAAGCTTTCTTT.

The chain couples TRBV5-4 to TRBJ1-4, with 7 bases fitting TRBD1. V gave up 4 bases and J gave up 5 bases; unmatched junction bases: 2. CDR1 SGHNT and CDR2 YYREEE come from the germline V gene (reference sequence). This CDR3 contains 13 residues. CDR3 loop: CASSAGQNEKLFF. The CDR3 DNA reads as TGTGCCAGCAGCGCGGGACAGAATGAAAAACTGTTTTTT. Using reference TRBV5-4 and TRBJ1-4 for the parts outside the CDR3, the full variable domain is ETGVTQSPTHLIKTRGQQVTLRCSSQSGHNTVSWYQQALGQGPQFIFQYYREEENGRGNFPPRFSGLQFPNYSSELNVNALELDDSALYLCASSAGQNEKLFFGSGTQLSVL.

The table lists this clone with a count of one. The chain has TRBV11-2 and TRBJ1-2; 7 nucleotides agree with TRBD1. The CDR3 is 14 residues long. V lost 5 bases and J lost 4; bases outside the gene matches: 7. Germline CDR1 SGHAT, CDR2 FQNNGV. As DNA, the CDR3 is TGTGCCAGCAGCCCACCCGGACAGGTCTATGGCTACACCTTC. Its protein product is CASSPPGQVYGYTF.

This clone appeared a single time. This rearrangement joins TRBV5-1 to TRBJ2-5; 10 bases are shared with TRBD2. The germline CDR1 and CDR2 sequences are SGHRS and YFSETQ. The junction had 4 bases not matched to a gene; V was cut back by 4 bases and J by 4 bases. This CDR3 is built from 14 residues. The CDR3 reads CASSIASGRETQYF. CDR3 nucleotides: TGCGCCAGCAGCATAGCTAGCGGGAGAGAGACCCAGTACTTC. Complete variable domain (other parts from reference TRBV5-1 and TRBJ2-5): KAGVTQTPRYLIKTRGQQVTLSCSPISGHRSVSWYQQTPGQGLQFLFEYFSETQRNKGNFPGRFSGRQFSNSRSEMNVSTLELGDSALYLCASSIASGRETQYFGPGTRLLVL.

In DNA, the CDR3 is TGTGCCAGCAGTTTTTTACGGGGGGCCGGAGAGCAGTACTTC. Residues: CASSFLRGAGEQYF. The J gene is TRBJ2-7, the V gene TRBV6-2 or TRBV6-3; perhaps TRBD2 as D (7 bases). V dropped 4 bases and J dropped 7 bases, with 17 bases sitting between them. Germline V CDR1 and CDR2: MNHEY, SVGEGT. The CDR3 loop spans 14 amino acids.

This chain uses TRBV30 with TRBJ1-5, with unresolved D. The CDR3 totals 12 residues. Trimming removed 7 bases from V and 9 bases from J, with 16 bases in between. Germline values: CDR1 GTSNPN, CDR2 SVGIG (reference sequence). The CDR3: CASSSPFGPQHF. The CDR3 DNA reads TGTGCCTCCTCGTCTCCATTCGGGCCCCAGCATTTT.

This clone has a single count. V is TRBV5-4 and J is TRBJ2-2; D is unresolved. Germline CDR1 SGHNT, CDR2 YYREEE (reference sequence). Trimming shortened V by 3 bases and J by 5 bases, and 8 bases separated the two germline ends. The CDR3 spans 13 residues. The CDR3 sequence: CASSSPGTGELFF. CDR3 DNA sequence: TGTGCCAGCAGCTCGCCCGGGACCGGGGAGCTGTTTTTT.

This chain uses TRBV28 with TRBJ1-2; the D gene is possibly TRBD1 (6 bases). There are 12 residues in the CDR3. The V and J ends lost 4 bases and 8 bases respectively, with 11 bases between them. The germline gives CDR1 MDHEN, CDR2 SYDVKM. CDR3 residues: CASSYGQSGYTF. CDR3 coding DNA: TGTGCCAGCAGTTATGGACAGTCCGGCTACACCTTC.

The chain links TRBV25-1 to TRBJ1-2; no clear D. Trimming shortened V by 5 bases and J by 4 bases, and 14 bases separated the two germline ends. This CDR3 comprises 14 residues. The germline V gene encodes CDR1 MGHDK and CDR2 SYGVNS. The CDR3 protein is CASSREPAGYGYTF. The CDR3 nucleotides are TGTGCCAGCAGTCGAGAACCTGCCGGCTATGGCTACACCTTC.

The chain recombines TRBV6-5 with TRBJ1-1, with D possibly matching TRBD1 (6 bases). V gave up 10 bases and J gave up 3 bases, with 15 bases separating them. Germline values: CDR1 MNHEY, CDR2 SVGAGI. The CDR3 runs to 13 residues. CDR3 nucleotide sequence: TGTGCCACCCTGACAGGCTTTGACACTGAAGCTTTCTTT. Translated, it gives CATLTGFDTEAFF.

The chain joins TRBV19 to TRBJ2-1, with 7 bases that match TRBD2. Germline CDR1 LNHDA, CDR2 SQIVND (reference sequence). J was trimmed by 6 bases and V by 5 bases; bases with no gene match: 10. The CDR3 spans 15 residues. The CDR3 nucleotides are TGTGCCAGTAGTGTGACTAGCAATGGGGTCAATGAGCAGTTCTTC. Residues: CASSVTSNGVNEQFF.

This clone was recorded once. V usage is TRBV20-1 and J usage is TRBJ2-2; TRBD1 agrees at 12 bases. This CDR3 spans 16 amino acids. In germline, CDR1 is DFQATT, CDR2 SNEGSKA (reference sequence). The V gene end was trimmed by 3 bases and the J gene end by 4 bases; junction bases not matched to a gene: 6. The CDR3, as DNA: TGCAGTGCTAGTGGGACAGGGGGCGTTGGCACCGGGGAGCTGTTTTTT. Its translation is CSASGTGGVGTGELFF.

The chain joins TRBV5-6 to TRBJ2-1; maybe TRBD2 (5 bases). The CDR3 has 14 residues. Germline values: CDR1 SGHDT, CDR2 YYEEEE. Trimming shortened V by 2 bases and J by 3 bases, and 9 bases separated the two germline ends. The CDR3 sequence: CASSLTGNYNEQFF. The CDR3 region has the DNA TGTGCCAGCAGCTTAACCGGGAACTACAATGAGCAGTTCTTC. Supplemented by reference TRBV5-6 and TRBJ2-1, the full variable domain reads DAGVTQSPTHLIKTRGQQVTLRCSPKSGHDTVSWYQQALGQGPQFIFQYYEEEERQRGNFPDRFSGHQFPNYSSELNVNALLLGDSALYLCASSLTGNYNEQFFGPGTRLTVL.

The chain recombines TRBV18 with TRBJ1-2, with 9 bases aligning to TRBD1. Germline CDR1 is KGHSH and CDR2 is LQKENI. The CDR3 sequence is 14 residues long. V lost 2 bases and J lost 4; bases outside the gene matches: 2. This CDR3 reads CASSPNRGLYGYTF. The CDR3 DNA sequence: TGTGCCAGCTCACCAAACAGGGGGCTCTATGGCTACACCTTC.

The sample holds one count of this clone. The chain couples TRBV30 to TRBJ1-1, with a possible D match to TRBD1 (6 bases). Germline V gives CDR1 GTSNPN, CDR2 SVGIG (reference sequence). This CDR3 is 16 amino acids long. Trimming cost V 5 bases and J 3 bases, with 22 bases left between them. The CDR3 nucleotides read TGTGCCTGGGGCCTTATGGCCGGGGGGGCGGACACTGAAGCTTTCTTT. This gives the protein CAWGLMAGGADTEAFF.

There are a few counts of this clone. Sequence at one end of the junction differs from germline and may be a read error. This chain uses TRBV3-1 (or the pseudogene TRBV3-2) with TRBJ2-7; perhaps TRBD1 as D (6 bases). The germline V gene has CDR1 LGHDT and CDR2 YNNKEL (reference sequence). The CDR3 sequence is 13 residues long. The CDR3 DNA reads as TGTGCCAGCAGCATCCGAGACAGGCCTCTACTAGTCTTC. Protein: CASSIRDRPLLVF.

The chain carries TRBV24-1 and TRBJ2-1; the match to TRBD1 covers 7 bases. The germline V gene encodes CDR1 KGHDR and CDR2 SFDVKD. The CDR3 has 16 residues. Trimming at V came to 2 bases and at J to 6 bases, leaving 9 bases not matched to a gene. In DNA form, the CDR3 reads TGTGCCACCAGTGATTGGGTCCTACAGGGGCCCAATGAGCAGTTCTTC. Its translation is CATSDWVLQGPNEQFF.

The chain links TRBV28 to TRBJ2-1, with D perhaps TRBD1 (5 bases). The germline CDR1 and CDR2 sequences are MDHEN and SYDVKM. This CDR3 is 12 amino acids long. The V end lost 8 bases, the J end lost 9 bases, and 14 bases lay between the germline ends. The CDR3 reads CASLTGGAEQFF. CDR3 DNA sequence: TGTGCCAGCCTCACTGGTGGGGCTGAGCAGTTCTTC.

V usage is TRBV10-3 and J usage is TRBJ2-1; maybe TRBD2 (6 bases). CDR3 length: 15 residues. Germline V gene sequence: CDR1 ENHRY, CDR2 SYGVKD. Between the trimmed V and J ends, which lost 10 bases and 5 bases, there was a span of 21 bases. CDR3 nucleotides: TGTGCCACCCACGGCCCTTACGGGAGCGACAATGAGCAGTTCTTC. Its translation is CATHGPYGSDNEQFF.

This rearrangement joins TRBV27 to TRBJ2-5; D call uncertain. The CDR3 is 16 amino acids. The ends were cut back, 2 bases at V and 2 bases at J, with 15 bases in the middle. CDR1 is MNHEY and CDR2 is SMNVEV in the germline V gene (reference sequence). In nucleotides, the CDR3 is TGTGCCAGCAGTTTAGGCGGTGGAGTAGCTCAAGAGACCCAGTACTTC. Translated: CASSLGGGVAQETQYF.

The count of this clone is one. The genes are TRBV15 and TRBJ1-5; D possibly corresponds to TRBD1 (5 bases). This CDR3 contains 16 residues. V was cut by 1 base and J by 5 bases, with 15 bases left in between. CDR1 and CDR2 from the germline V gene are LNHNV and YYDKDF (reference sequence). DNA for the CDR3: TGTGCCACCAGCAGAGCCTGGGGGGGGGTTGATCAGCCCCAGCATTTT. Translation gives CATSRAWGGVDQPQHF.

Here the CDR3 DNA reads TGTGCCATCAATGGGGACAGGTACACAGATACGCAGTATTTT. Protein sequence: CAINGDRYTDTQYF. This chain connects TRBV10-3 to TRBJ2-3; 8 nucleotides agree with TRBD1. The CDR3 is made up of 14 amino acids. Germline-derived CDR1 and CDR2 are ENHRY and SYGVKD. Unmatched junction bases numbered 5, after V lost 7 bases and J lost 2 bases.

In this sample, this clone turned up once. The chain combines TRBV3-1 (or the pseudogene TRBV3-2) with TRBJ2-7; TRBD2 aligns across 9 bases. With 4 bases clipped from V and 3 bases from J, the junction kept 4 bases outside the gene matches. Germline V lookup: CDR1 LGHDT, CDR2 YNNKEL (reference sequence). The CDR3 runs 14 residues. CDR3 amino acids: CASSPLAGYYEQYF. The CDR3 DNA is TGTGCCAGCAGCCCTCTAGCGGGGTACTACGAGCAGTACTTC.

V and J are TRBV9 and TRBJ2-2; tentatively, D is TRBD2 (6 bases). There are 14 residues in the CDR3. V gave up 3 bases and J gave up 4 bases, with 10 bases separating them. Germline CDR1 reads SGDLS; CDR2 reads YYNGEE. CDR3 protein: CASSGLVGTGELFF. In nucleotides, the CDR3 is TGTGCCAGCAGCGGACTAGTAGGCACCGGGGAGCTGTTTTTT.

CDR3 bases: TGCGCCAGCAGCTTAGCAGGACAGGGTAGCGACGAGCAGTACTTC. It codes for CASSLAGQGSDEQYF. V gene TRBV5-1 combines with J gene TRBJ2-7, with 8 bases fitting TRBD1. Germline V gene lookup returns CDR1 SGHRS and CDR2 YFSETQ. Losses at the gene ends were 2 bases for V and 5 bases for J; bases not matched to a gene: 9. The CDR3 length is 15 residues. Combining the CDR3 with reference TRBV5-1 and TRBJ2-7 gives the whole variable domain KAGVTQTPRYLIKTRGQQVTLSCSPISGHRSVSWYQQTPGQGLQFLFEYFSETQRNKGNFPGRFSGRQFSNSRSEMNVSTLELGDSALYLCASSLAGQGSDEQYFGPGTRLTVT.

The chain carries TRBV2 and TRBJ2-1; 9 positions match TRBD1. With V trimmed by 8 bases and J by 14 bases, 10 bases remained unmatched. This CDR3 is built from 12 residues. Germline values: CDR1 SNHLY, CDR2 FYNNEI. The CDR3 region has the DNA TGTGCCAGCCGGGACAGGGTCTATATGGAGTTCTTC. Protein sequence: CASRDRVYMEFF.

This chain joins TRBV24-1 and TRBJ2-1; D is uncertain. The CDR3 runs 15 residues. Trimming cost V 3 bases and J 9 bases, with 17 bases left between them. Germline loops: CDR1 KGHDR, CDR2 SFDVKD. The CDR3 DNA sequence: TGTGCCACCAGTGATATAGTCCCCCTAAGAGGTGAGCAGTTCTTC. Protein: CATSDIVPLRGEQFF.

The chain uses TRBV9 and TRBJ1-1; 12 nucleotides line up with TRBD1. There are 15 residues in the CDR3. V was clipped by 4 bases and J by 7 bases; unmatched bases: 8. CDR1 is SGDLS and CDR2 is YYNGEE in the germline V gene. DNA of the CDR3: TGTGCCAGCAGCTCCGGGGGGACAGGGGGCGATGAAGCTTTCTTT. It yields the protein CASSSGGTGGDEAFF.

The V and J genes are TRBV6-5 and TRBJ2-1; 7 bases line up with TRBD1. With 2 bases clipped from V and 5 bases from J, the junction kept 3 bases outside the gene matches. The CDR3 loop spans 14 amino acids. The V gene's germline CDR1 is MNHEY and CDR2 SVGAGI. CDR3 loop: CASSYRGGHNEQFF. The CDR3 DNA reads as TGTGCCAGCAGTTACCGAGGGGGCCACAATGAGCAGTTCTTC.